This entry lists 18 T cell receptor beta chains sequenced from one sample in a study of Graves' ophthalmopathy and Graves' hyperthyroidism. Scientists amplified the TCR beta CDR3 regions from RNA transcripts. Second-round multiplex PCR followed a first-round RT-PCR using HTBI primers. Using its own MiXCR run on the multiplex PCR reads, TCRdb lists one record per CDR3 protein. The data hold 580,000 or so distinct CDR3 sequences, with under 40% observed a single time. The sequenced sample was peripheral blood or thyroid tissue (not recorded which). The receptor source for this set is an adult man with Graves' hyperthyroidism.

The chain couples TRBV6-2 or TRBV6-3 to TRBJ2-2; unclear D gene. Trimming removed 2 bases at V and 1 base at J, with 14 bases between. CDR3 length: 17 amino acids. CDR1 and CDR2 (germline): MNHEY, SVGEGT. This chain's CDR3 is CASSYRLHTGNTGELFF. CDR3 DNA: TGTGCCAGCAGTTACCGGTTACATACTGGGAACACCGGGGAGCTGTTTTTT.

This clonotype was picked up many times. This chain connects TRBV6-5 to TRBJ1-2; D remains ambiguous. V gave up 8 bases and J gave up 1 base, with 8 bases separating them. This CDR3 comprises 12 residues. Per germline, CDR1 MNHEY and CDR2 SVGAGI. The CDR3 sequence: CASRRNNYGYTF. Written as DNA, the CDR3 is TGTGCCAGCCGGAGGAATAACTATGGCTACACCTTC.

This clonotype was picked up many times. The chain carries TRBV9 and TRBJ2-5; TRBD2 matches 10 bases. The V and J ends lost 0 bases and 5 bases, in that order; junction bases with no gene match: 7. Per germline, CDR1 SGDLS and CDR2 YYNGEE. The CDR3 runs to 16 residues. As DNA, the CDR3 is TGTGCCAGCAGCGTAGCTACGCTAGCGGGGGCTGAGACCCAGTACTTC. Its protein is CASSVATLAGAETQYF.

The chain couples TRBV15 to TRBJ2-7, with D hard to call. V lost 1 base to trimming and J lost 0 bases, with 7 bases between them. The CDR3 extends over 14 amino acids. Per germline, CDR1 LNHNV and CDR2 YYDKDF (reference sequence). CDR3 amino acids: CATSRAGTSYEQYF. CDR3 DNA: TGTGCCACCAGCAGAGCAGGAACCTCCTACGAGCAGTACTTC. Drawing the rest from reference TRBV15 and TRBJ2-7, the complete variable domain is DAMVIQNPRYQVTQFGKPVTLSCSQTLNHNVMYWYQQKSSQAPKLLFHYYDKDFNNEADTPDNFQSRRPNTSFCFLDIRSPGLGDTAMYLCATSRAGTSYEQYFGPGTRLTVT.

Comment on this clonotype: A read error is possible here, since a much larger clone lies one base away. The rearrangement joins TRBV10-3 to TRBJ2-7; D remains unclear. The CDR3 is 13 amino acids. Germline CDR1 and CDR2: ENHRY and SYGVKD. The V end was cut by 2 bases, the J end by 3 bases, with 8 bases between. The DNA for the CDR3 is TGTGCCATCAGTGAGGACATTCTCTACGAGCAGTACTTC. Amino acids: CAISEDILYEQYF.

The V gene is TRBV7-2, the J gene TRBJ2-7; tentatively, D is TRBD2 (5 bases). V was trimmed by 0 bases and J by 7 bases, leaving 16 bases between them. The germline gives CDR1 SGHTA, CDR2 FQGNSA. The CDR3 has 15 amino acids. The CDR3 DNA follows: TGTGCCAGCAGCTTAGCCGTCCGGAGGCGCAATGAGCAGTACTTC. Its protein is CASSLAVRRRNEQYF. Looking up the rest from reference TRBV7-2 and TRBJ2-7 gives the full variable domain: GAGVSQSPSNKVTEKGKDVELRCDPISGHTALYWYRQSLGQGLEFLIYFQGNSAPDKSGLPSDRFSAERTGGSVSTLTIQRTQQEDSAVYLCASSLAVRRRNEQYFGPGTRLTVT.

This clonotype was observed at least ten times. V and J are TRBV9 and TRBJ2-3; D remains unclear. V gave up 2 bases and J gave up 1 base, with 8 bases separating them. Germline V lookup: CDR1 SGDLS, CDR2 YYNGEE. This CDR3 is 14 amino acids long. CDR3 DNA: TGTGCCAGCAGCGTGCAGCAGGGCACAGATACGCAGTATTTT. As protein: CASSVQQGTDTQYF.

To note about this clonotype: One junction end does not reproduce the germline sequence, and a read error may be involved. The gene calls are TRBV20-1 and TRBJ2-7, with D perhaps TRBD1 (6 bases). The J call may be faulty, since TRBJ2-1 better matches the DNA end. The CDR3 length is 13 residues. Per the germline V gene, CDR1 is DFQATT and CDR2 is SNEGSKA (reference sequence). This CDR3 reads CSALRGAYSEQFF. The CDR3 coding sequence is TGCAGTGCCCTCAGGGGCGCATACAGTGAGCAGTTCTTC.

About this clonotype itself: A much larger clone is a single base away; this may be a read error. The CDR3 sequence: CASSTSRGSGANVLTF. DNA for the CDR3: TGTGCCAGTAGTACCTCTCGGGGATCTGGGGCCAACGTCCTGACTTTC. The gene calls are TRBV19 and TRBJ2-6; maybe TRBD2 (5 bases). CDR1 is LNHDA, CDR2 SQIVND, per germline (reference sequence). V was trimmed by 4 bases and J by 1 base, leaving 11 bases between them. This CDR3 is 16 amino acids long.

This clonotype was seen ten or more times. The chain links TRBV15 to TRBJ1-5, with D unresolved. Germline V gives CDR1 LNHNV, CDR2 YYDKDF (reference sequence). Trimming took off 5 bases at V and 3 bases at J, with 11 bases between the two ends. The CDR3 totals 14 residues. The CDR3 DNA is TGTGCCACCAGCTCGAGGGCGGCCAATCAGCCCCAGCATTTT. Protein sequence: CATSSRAANQPQHF.

This chain connects TRBV20-1 to TRBJ2-5; D not resolved. Trimming took 4 bases from V and 8 from J, leaving 8 bases between them. The germline V gene has CDR1 DFQATT and CDR2 SNEGSKA (reference sequence). The CDR3 extends over 10 amino acids. In nucleotides, the CDR3 is TGCAGTGCTACGCCCGACACCCAGTACTTC. Its translation: CSATPDTQYF.

V and J are TRBV5-4 and TRBJ1-1; D is unclear. Germline V gives CDR1 SGHNT, CDR2 YYREEE (reference sequence). The CDR3 has 15 residues. The V gene lost 2 bases and the J gene lost 1 base, with 12 bases spanning the gap. CDR3 DNA sequence: TGTGCCAGCAGCTTAAGGGCTTCGGCGAACACTGAAGCTTTCTTT. Its translation: CASSLRASANTEAFF.

Many counts were recorded for this clonotype. CDR3 DNA sequence: TGTGCCAGCAGCCCGCCAGGGATACGGAACACTGAAGCTTTCTTT. Translating it yields CASSPPGIRNTEAFF. J is TRBJ1-1 and V is TRBV7-8, with a possible D match to TRBD1 (5 bases). Looked up from germline, CDR1 is SGHVS and CDR2 is FQNEAQ. Between the trimmed V and J ends, which lost 5 bases and 1 base, there was a span of 14 bases. The CDR3 loop spans 15 amino acids.

The chain is built from TRBV10-3 and TRBJ2-7, with D possibly matching TRBD2 (7 bases). The CDR3 contains 20 residues. Germline V gene lookup returns CDR1 ENHRY and CDR2 SYGVKD. The V gene lost 4 bases and the J gene lost 5 bases, with 33 bases spanning the gap. The CDR3 DNA sequence: TGTGCCATCAGTGGTGAGACGGACAACGCCGGGGGGCGCTTTGGCCACGAGCAGTACTTC. As protein: CAISGETDNAGGRFGHEQYF.

The chain carries TRBV10-3 and TRBJ2-7; D may be TRBD1 (6 bases). V gave up 10 bases and J gave up 2 bases, with 15 bases separating them. From germline, CDR1 is ENHRY and CDR2 SYGVKD. The CDR3 sequence is 13 residues long. CDR3 sequence: CATATTGTYEQYF. The CDR3, as DNA: TGTGCCACAGCTACTACAGGGACCTACGAGCAGTACTTC.

This clonotype showed up many times. This sequence joins TRBV6-1 and TRBJ2-7; 7 bases are a match to TRBD1. V gave up 2 bases and J gave up 5 bases; unmatched junction bases: 6. Germline CDR1 is MNHNS and CDR2 is SASEGT. There are 14 residues in the CDR3. The CDR3 DNA reads as TGTGCCAGCAGTGAATCGGGCAGGGGGAACGAGCAGTACTTC. This encodes CASSESGRGNEQYF.

The chain carries TRBV29-1 and TRBJ2-5; 12 bases match TRBD2. The length of the CDR3 is 14 residues. Germline CDR1 and CDR2: SQVTM and ANQGSEA. V shed 6 bases, J shed 4 bases, and the junction held 6 bases outside the gene matches. CDR3 nucleotides: TGCAGCGTCACCCTAGCGGGAGGGCGAGAGACCCAGTACTTC. Its translation: CSVTLAGGRETQYF.

A word on this clonotype: This may come from a read error, since a much larger clone is one base off. The V and J genes are TRBV7-2 and TRBJ2-7; D is undetermined. Germline values: CDR1 SGHTA, CDR2 FQGNSA. Deletions cut 4 bases from V and 7 bases from J, with 20 bases between. The CDR3 covers 15 residues. In DNA form, the CDR3 reads TGTGCCAGCAGCTCCGATCGGGCTTCCTACAATGAGCAGTACTTC. It encodes CASSSDRASYNEQYF. The full variable domain, in which reference TRBV7-2 and TRBJ2-7 provide the parts outside the CDR3, is GAGVSQSPSNKVTEKGKDVELRCDPISGHTALYWYRQSLGQGLEFLIYFQGNSAPDKSGLPSDRFSAERTGGSVSTLTIQRTQQEDSAVYLCASSSDRASYNEQYFGPGTRLTVT.